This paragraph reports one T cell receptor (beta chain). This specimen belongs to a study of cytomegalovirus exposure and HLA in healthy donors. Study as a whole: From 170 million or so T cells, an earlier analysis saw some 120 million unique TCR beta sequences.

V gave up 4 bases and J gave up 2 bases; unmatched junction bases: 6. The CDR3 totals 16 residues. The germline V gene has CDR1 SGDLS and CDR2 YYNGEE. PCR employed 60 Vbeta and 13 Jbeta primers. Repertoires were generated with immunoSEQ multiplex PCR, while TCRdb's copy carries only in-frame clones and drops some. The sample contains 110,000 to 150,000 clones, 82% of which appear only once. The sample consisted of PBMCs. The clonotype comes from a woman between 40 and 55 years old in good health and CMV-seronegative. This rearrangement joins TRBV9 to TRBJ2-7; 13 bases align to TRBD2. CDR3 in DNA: TGTGCCAGCAGCCTAGGGACTAGCGGGGCCGCCTACGAGCAGTACTTC. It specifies CASSLGTSGAAYEQYF.